This T cell receptor (beta chain) derives from a study of T cells in Graves' hyperthyroidism and ophthalmopathy. Whole-study results and caveats: Classification by a 13 V-J model distinguished ophthalmopathy from stable hyperthyroidism.

This clonotype was observed a few times. The antigen remains undetermined. The hyperthyroidism patients had all been newly diagnosed, and their disease duration was under 2 months. Their ages ranged from 18 to 65 years. Every diagnosis used clinical symptoms, serum thyroxine and TRAb, thyroid ultrasound and orbital computed tomography. From RNA transcripts, TCR beta CDR3 regions were amplified. RT-PCR in the first round (using the HTBI primer set) targeted the TCR CDR3. Via MiXCR, TCRdb re-called the multiplex PCR reads, giving one row per CDR3 protein. Of about 740,000 distinct CDR3 sequences in the sample, 14% were seen once. The V and J ends lost 0 bases and 5 bases respectively, with 13 bases between them. CDR1 and CDR2 from the germline V gene are LNHNV and YYDKDF (reference sequence). The CDR3 loop spans 15 amino acids.

This receptor was obtained from a woman in her late teens or twenties with Graves' hyperthyroidism. This chain joins TRBV15 and TRBJ2-5, with D perhaps TRBD1 or TRBD2 (5 bases each). Material: blood. The chain's CDR3 is CATSRDQGWDETQYF. CDR3 sequence (DNA): TGTGCCACCAGCAGAGATCAGGGATGGGACGAGACCCAGTACTTC. The full variable domain, with the rest looked up from reference TRBV15 and TRBJ2-5, is DAMVIQNPRYQVTQFGKPVTLSCSQTLNHNVMYWYQQKSSQAPKLLFHYYDKDFNNEADTPDNFQSRRPNTSFCFLDIRSPGLGDTAMYLCATSRDQGWDETQYFGPGTRLLVL.